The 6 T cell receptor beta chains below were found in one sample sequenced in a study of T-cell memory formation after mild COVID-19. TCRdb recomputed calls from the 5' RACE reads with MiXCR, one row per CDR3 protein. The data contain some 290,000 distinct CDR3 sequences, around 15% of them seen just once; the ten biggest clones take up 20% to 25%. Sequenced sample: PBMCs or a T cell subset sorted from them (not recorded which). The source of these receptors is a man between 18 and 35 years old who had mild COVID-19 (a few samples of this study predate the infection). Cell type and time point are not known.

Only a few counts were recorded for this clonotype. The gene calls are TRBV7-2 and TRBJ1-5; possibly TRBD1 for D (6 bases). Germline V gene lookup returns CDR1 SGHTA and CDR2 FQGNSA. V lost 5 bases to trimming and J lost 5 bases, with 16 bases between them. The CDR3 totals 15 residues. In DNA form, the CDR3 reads TGTGCCAGCAGCCGGGCGGGCAGGGGTGATCAGCCCCAGCATTTT. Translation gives CASSRAGRGDQPQHF. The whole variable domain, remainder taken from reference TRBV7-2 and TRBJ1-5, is GAGVSQSPSNKVTEKGKDVELRCDPISGHTALYWYRQSLGQGLEFLIYFQGNSAPDKSGLPSDRFSAERTGGSVSTLTIQRTQQEDSAVYLCASSRAGRGDQPQHFGDGTRLSIL.

CDR3: CASSLAGQEDDGYTF. The CDR3 nucleotides read TGTGCCAGCAGCTTAGCCGGACAGGAGGACGATGGCTACACCTTC. The rearrangement uses TRBV11-1 and TRBJ1-2, with 7 positions matching TRBD1. Germline loops: CDR1 SGHAT, CDR2 FQDESV (reference sequence). CDR3 length: 15 residues. V lost 0 bases to trimming and J lost 6 bases; unmatched junction nucleotides: 7.

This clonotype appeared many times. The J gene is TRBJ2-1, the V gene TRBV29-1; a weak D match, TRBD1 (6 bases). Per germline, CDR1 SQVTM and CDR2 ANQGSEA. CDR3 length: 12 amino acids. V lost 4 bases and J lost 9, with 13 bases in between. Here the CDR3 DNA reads TGCAGCGTTGGGGGGCCCTTGAGTGAGCAGTTCTTC. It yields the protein CSVGGPLSEQFF.

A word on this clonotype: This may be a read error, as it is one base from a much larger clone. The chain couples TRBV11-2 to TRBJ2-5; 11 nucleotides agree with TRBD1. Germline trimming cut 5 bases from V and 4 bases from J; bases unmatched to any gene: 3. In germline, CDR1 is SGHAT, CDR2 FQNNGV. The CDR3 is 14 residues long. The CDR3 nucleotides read TGTGCCAGCAGCCAAGGGACAGGGGGAGAGACCCAGTACTTC. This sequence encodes CASSQGTGGETQYF.

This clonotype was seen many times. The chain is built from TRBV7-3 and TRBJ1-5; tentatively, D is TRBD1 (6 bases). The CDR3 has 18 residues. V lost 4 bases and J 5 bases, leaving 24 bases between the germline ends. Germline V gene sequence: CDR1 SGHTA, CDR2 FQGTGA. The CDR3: CASSSPGAVEKEYQPQHF. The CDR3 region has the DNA TGTGCCAGCAGCTCGCCGGGGGCGGTGGAAAAAGAATATCAGCCCCAGCATTTT.

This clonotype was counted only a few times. The CDR3 DNA reads TGCGCCAGCAGCTTGGTAGGACAGGGGCTCAATGAGCAGTTCTTC. It translates to CASSLVGQGLNEQFF. The chain uses TRBV5-1 and TRBJ2-1, with 9 bases matching TRBD1. This CDR3 comprises 15 residues. Germline assignment: CDR1 SGHRS and CDR2 YFSETQ. Germline trimming cut 0 bases from V and 6 bases from J; bases unmatched to any gene: 4.